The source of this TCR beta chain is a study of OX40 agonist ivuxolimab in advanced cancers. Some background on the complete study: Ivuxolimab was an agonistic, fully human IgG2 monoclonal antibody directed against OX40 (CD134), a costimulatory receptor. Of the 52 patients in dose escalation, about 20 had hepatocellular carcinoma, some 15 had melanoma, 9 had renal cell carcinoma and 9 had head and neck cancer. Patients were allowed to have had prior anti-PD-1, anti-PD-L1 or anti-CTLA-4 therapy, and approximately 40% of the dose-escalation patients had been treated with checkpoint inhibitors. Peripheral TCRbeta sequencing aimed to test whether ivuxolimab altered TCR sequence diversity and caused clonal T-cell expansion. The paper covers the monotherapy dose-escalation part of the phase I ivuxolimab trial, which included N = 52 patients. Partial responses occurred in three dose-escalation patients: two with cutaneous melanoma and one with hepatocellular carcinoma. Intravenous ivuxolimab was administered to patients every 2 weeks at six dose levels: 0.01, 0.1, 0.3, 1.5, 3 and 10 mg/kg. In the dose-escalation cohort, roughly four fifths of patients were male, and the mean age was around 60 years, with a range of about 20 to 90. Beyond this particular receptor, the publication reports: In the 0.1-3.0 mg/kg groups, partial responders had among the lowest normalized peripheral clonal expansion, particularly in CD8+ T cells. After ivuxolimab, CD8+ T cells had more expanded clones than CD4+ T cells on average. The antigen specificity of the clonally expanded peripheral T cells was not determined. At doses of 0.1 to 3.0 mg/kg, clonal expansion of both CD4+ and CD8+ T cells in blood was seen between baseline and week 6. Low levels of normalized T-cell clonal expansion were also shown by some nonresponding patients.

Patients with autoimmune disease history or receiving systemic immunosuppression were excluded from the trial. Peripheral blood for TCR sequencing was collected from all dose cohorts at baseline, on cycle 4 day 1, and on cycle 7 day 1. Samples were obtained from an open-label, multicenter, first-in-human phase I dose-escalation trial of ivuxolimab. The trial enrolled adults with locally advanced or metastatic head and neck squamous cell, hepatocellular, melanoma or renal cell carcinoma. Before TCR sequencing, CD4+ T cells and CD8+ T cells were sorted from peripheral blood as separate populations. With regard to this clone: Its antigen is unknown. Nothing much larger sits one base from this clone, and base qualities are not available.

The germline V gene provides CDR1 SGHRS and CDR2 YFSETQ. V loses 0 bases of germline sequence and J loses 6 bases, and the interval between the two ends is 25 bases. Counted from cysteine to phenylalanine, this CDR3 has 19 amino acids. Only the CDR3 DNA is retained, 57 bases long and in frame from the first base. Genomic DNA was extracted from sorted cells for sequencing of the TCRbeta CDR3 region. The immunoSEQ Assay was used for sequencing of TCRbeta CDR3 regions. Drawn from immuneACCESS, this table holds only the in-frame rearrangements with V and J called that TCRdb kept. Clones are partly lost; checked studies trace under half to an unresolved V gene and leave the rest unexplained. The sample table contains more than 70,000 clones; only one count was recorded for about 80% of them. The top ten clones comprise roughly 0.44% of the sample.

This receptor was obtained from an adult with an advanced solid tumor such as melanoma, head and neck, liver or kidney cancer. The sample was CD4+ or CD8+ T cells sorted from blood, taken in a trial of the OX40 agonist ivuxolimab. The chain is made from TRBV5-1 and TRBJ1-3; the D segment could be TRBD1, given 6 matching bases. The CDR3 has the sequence CASSLVRQGNRPVANTIYF. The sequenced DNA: TGCGCCAGCAGCTTGGTGAGGCAGGGGAACCGTCCTGTTGCAAACACCATATATTTT.